The 13 T cell receptor beta chains listed next were all sequenced from one sample in a study of shared clonotypes between healthy human individuals. TCRdb keeps only in-frame clones here, not all; method: immunoSEQ multiplex PCR. The repertoire includes over a million clones, about 80% of them detected once, and roughly 0.57% sits in the top ten. The sequencing sample was made of memory CD4+ T cells from PBMCs. The sample's subset: CD45RA-negative fraction. The receptors were sampled from a man in his late teens or twenties in good health. Some clones in this sample may be carry-over from other donors' samples.

This clone has just a few counts. The same CDR3 can be traced to other DNA sequences in this sample. The genes are TRBV11-2 and TRBJ1-1; no definite D call. The V and J ends lost 1 base and 3 bases respectively, with 9 bases between them. There are 14 residues in the CDR3. Germline-derived CDR1 and CDR2 are SGHAT and FQNNGV. The CDR3: CASSLAGVHTEAFF. The CDR3 DNA reads as TGTGCCAGCAGCTTAGCCGGGGTTCACACTGAAGCTTTCTTT.

This clone was recorded a few times. This chain joins TRBV7-6 and TRBJ2-5; possibly TRBD1 or TRBD2 for D (6 bases each). V lost 5 bases, J lost 0 bases, and 16 bases lay in between. The CDR3 totals 16 residues. The germline V gene has CDR1 SGHVS and CDR2 FNYEAQ. The CDR3 DNA reads as TGTGCCAGCAGCCTCCTACGAGGGGGGAACCAAGAGACCCAGTACTTC. Translation gives CASSLLRGGNQETQYF.

This sequence joins TRBV11-2 and TRBJ2-3; 7 bases align to TRBD2. V lost 4 bases, J lost 0 bases, and 13 bases stayed unmatched. Looked up from germline, CDR1 is SGHAT and CDR2 is FQNNGV. The CDR3 totals 18 residues. DNA of the CDR3: TGTGCCAGCAGCTCCCGACTGAGTAGCGGGCGTAGCACAGATACGCAGTATTTT. This codes for CASSSRLSSGRSTDTQYF.

The gene calls are TRBV18 and TRBJ1-2, with TRBD1 matching 9 bases. V gave up 6 bases and J gave up 4 bases; unmatched junction bases: 15. This CDR3 spans 17 amino acids. Looked up from germline, CDR1 is KGHSH and CDR2 is LQKENI. The CDR3 nucleotides are TGTGCCAGCTCCTCTTACAGGGGGCGACCGGCGGGCTATGGCTACACCTTC. It is translated as CASSSYRGRPAGYGYTF.

The chain uses TRBV6-1 and TRBJ1-1; possibly TRBD1 for D (6 bases). The V end was cut by 5 bases, the J end by 4 bases, with 11 bases between. CDR1 and CDR2 (germline): MNHNS, SASEGT. The CDR3 covers 13 residues. The CDR3 protein is CASSKQGLTEAFF. CDR3 DNA sequence: TGTGCCAGCAGTAAACAGGGCCTCACTGAAGCTTTCTTT.

A word on this clone: Other DNA sequences in this sample translate to the same CDR3. The chain uses TRBV18 and TRBJ2-3, with D hard to call. The CDR3 spans 13 residues. The V end lost 0 bases, the J end lost 2 bases, and 3 bases lay between the germline ends. CDR1 is KGHSH, CDR2 LQKENI, per germline. CDR3 nucleotides: TGTGCCAGCTCACCACCGGTCACAGATACGCAGTATTTT. It codes for CASSPPVTDTQYF.

The chain uses TRBV7-6 and TRBJ2-7, with 8 bases fitting TRBD2. Germline CDR1 reads SGHVS; CDR2 reads FNYEAQ. The CDR3 loop spans 19 amino acids. V trimming: 1 base; J trimming: 7 bases; junction bases outside the gene matches: 21. CDR3 DNA: TGTGCCAGCAGCTTAGGGGGACACCCGCGCCAGCGGGAGATGAGTGAGCAGTACTTC. Protein sequence: CASSLGGHPRQREMSEQYF.

The chain recombines TRBV15 with TRBJ2-1; tentative D call: TRBD2 (6 bases). The CDR3 has 15 amino acids. V was shortened by 6 bases and J by 7 bases, with 19 bases between the two germline ends. Germline V gene lookup returns CDR1 LNHNV and CDR2 YYDKDF (reference sequence). Written as DNA, the CDR3 is TGTGCCACCAGTGCCTGGCGGACCGCGGGAAATGAGCAGTTCTTC. Protein: CATSAWRTAGNEQFF.

The chain couples TRBV4-1 to TRBJ1-5; 7 bases agree with TRBD1. V trimming: 4 bases; J trimming: 2 bases; junction bases outside the gene matches: 5. CDR3 size: 15 residues. Germline V gene data show CDR1 as MGHRA and CDR2 as YSYEKL. In DNA, the CDR3 is TGCGCCAGCAGCCGACAGGGAGGAGGCAATCAGCCCCAGCATTTT. Translation: CASSRQGGGNQPQHF.

V usage is TRBV28 and J usage is TRBJ1-4; 8 bases are a match to TRBD1. The CDR3 has 14 amino acids. The germline gives CDR1 MDHEN, CDR2 SYDVKM. Germline trimming cut 1 base from V and 8 bases from J; bases unmatched to any gene: 3. The CDR3 region is CASSLYRGAEKLFF. CDR3 sequence (DNA): TGTGCCAGCAGTTTATACAGGGGGGCCGAAAAACTGTTTTTT.

The V call is TRBV7-2, the J call TRBJ2-5; D is ambiguous. The J call may be mistaken, given a closer DNA end match to TRBJ2-7. The CDR3 is 13 amino acids. Germline V gene data show CDR1 as SGHTA and CDR2 as FQGNSA. The CDR3, as DNA: TGTGCCAGCAGCTTATCTGGTTCCTACGAGCAGTACTTC. Translation: CASSLSGSYEQYF.

This clone appeared once. The rearrangement uses TRBV6-6 and TRBJ1-2; no reliable D call. The CDR3 has 12 amino acids. Trimming left V 6 bases short and J 8 bases short, with 13 bases between. The germline CDR1 and CDR2 sequences are MNHNY and SVGAGI (reference sequence). CDR3 region: CASRRNAEGYTF. CDR3 DNA: TGTGCCAGCAGGCGGAACGCTGAGGGCTACACCTTC.

The rearrangement joins TRBV28 to TRBJ2-3, with 9 bases lining up with TRBD1. Trimming removed 10 bases from V and 1 base from J; junction bases left unmatched: 6. The CDR3 is made up of 14 amino acids. Germline V lookup: CDR1 MDHEN, CDR2 SYDVKM. The CDR3 reads CATNRDRGTDTQYF. CDR3 in DNA: TGTGCCACCAACCGGGACAGGGGCACAGATACGCAGTATTTT.